The clone carrying this T cell receptor (beta chain) came up a few times. Its antigen is still unknown. The junction and the germline gene differ at one end; a read error may be behind it. The sample belongs to a study of blood T cells in healthy people across ages. Study-wide context: Through template switching, about one barcoded beta molecule was captured per two T cells, as measured in model experiments. Study-wide results and caveats: Among T cells, TCR beta diversity per million cells dropped roughly linearly as age rose. Naive T cell percentage and TCR beta diversity correlated strongly.

PCR was performed a second time for about 7 to 11 cycles using a sample-barcoded 5' primer and a J-beta primer mix. A 12-random-nucleotide template-switch adaptor tagged each cDNA molecule. TCRdb re-called the 5' RACE reads with MiXCR, one entry per CDR3 protein. The sample holds approximately 1.5 million distinct CDR3 sequences, roughly 30% seen once. This CDR3 is 16 amino acids long. In germline, CDR1 is SEHNR, CDR2 FQNEAQ (reference sequence). The V gene is TRBV7-9, the J gene TRBJ2-7; maybe TRBD1 (5 bases). The origin of this receptor is a woman aged 25 to 39 in good health. The specimen sequenced was blood. The CDR3 region is CASSLARGASSYERYF. DNA of the CDR3: TGTGCCAGCAGCTTAGCAAGGGGCGCGAGCTCCTACGAGCGGTACTTC.